Presented here are 17 T cell receptor beta chains from one specimen sequenced in a study of T-cell reconstitution after alpha-beta-depleted transplantation in children. Preparing the TCRbeta library involved the use of unique molecular identifiers. TCRdb reanalysed the PCR reads using MiXCR and keeps one entry per CDR3 protein. The sample records roughly 200,000 distinct CDR3 sequences, roughly 7% being singletons. The sample consisted of PBMCs, taken before TCRalphabeta/CD19-depleted stem cell transplant. These receptors were collected from a boy younger than 10 with acute lymphoblastic leukemia, due to receive a stem cell transplant.

This clonotype was seen a handful of times. V gene TRBV30 combines with J gene TRBJ2-1; D gene uncertain. Germline V gene sequence: CDR1 GTSNPN, CDR2 SVGIG (reference sequence). Trimming shortened V by 0 bases and J by 9 bases, and 12 bases separated the two germline ends. The CDR3 contains 13 residues. Here the CDR3 reads CAWSVLRVGEQFF. The CDR3 nucleotides read TGTGCCTGGAGTGTACTAAGAGTAGGTGAGCAGTTCTTC.

This clonotype was detected many times. The CDR3 here is CASSLYQFFPGYTF. The CDR3 DNA follows: TGTGCCAGCAGCTTATACCAGTTTTTCCCTGGCTACACCTTC. This chain links TRBV7-2 with TRBJ1-2, with D hard to call. Trimming removed 2 bases from V and 7 bases from J, with 14 bases in between. The CDR3 is made up of 14 amino acids. Per the germline V gene, CDR1 is SGHTA and CDR2 is FQGNSA.

The chain links TRBV29-1 to TRBJ2-3, with D unresolved. The length of the CDR3 is 11 residues. Germline V gives CDR1 SQVTM, CDR2 ANQGSEA. Trimming pared 3 bases from V and 5 bases from J, leaving 6 bases between. The CDR3 coding sequence is TGCAGCGTTGATTTCAAAGATACGCAGTATTTT. Residues: CSVDFKDTQYF.

This clonotype showed up many times. This rearrangement joins TRBV12-3 or TRBV12-4 to TRBJ2-1; TRBD2 matches at 10 bases. This CDR3 has 15 amino acids. The V gene end was trimmed by 4 bases and the J gene end by 5 bases; junction bases not matched to a gene: 5. The CDR3 region is CASSWLAGANNEQFF. The CDR3 DNA is TGTGCCAGCAGTTGGCTAGCGGGGGCAAACAATGAGCAGTTCTTC.

This clonotype was picked up many times. The gene calls are TRBV7-8 and TRBJ2-7; TRBD1 matches 8 bases. The CDR3 contains 15 residues. J lost 3 bases, V lost 0 bases, and 4 bases had no gene match. The germline CDR1 and CDR2 sequences are SGHVS and FQNEAQ. The CDR3 nucleotides read TGTGCCAGCAGCTTAGCCGAGACAGGGGTCTACGAGCAGTACTTC. As protein: CASSLAETGVYEQYF.

The chain combines TRBV28 with TRBJ1-1; 11 bases map to TRBD1. With V trimmed by 8 bases and J by 1 base, 6 bases remained unmatched. The CDR3 has 15 residues. Germline V gives CDR1 MDHEN, CDR2 SYDVKM. CDR3 nucleotide sequence: TGTGCCAGCGGGGGACAGGGGGTAGAGAACACTGAAGCTTTCTTT. This sequence encodes CASGGQGVENTEAFF.

In this sample, this clonotype turned up a few times. This chain connects TRBV3-1 to TRBJ2-7, with unresolved D. Trimming removed 2 bases at V and 4 bases at J, with 12 bases between. The CDR3 covers 14 residues. Germline V CDR1 and CDR2: LGHDT, YNNKEL (reference sequence). CDR3: CASSQKPPRYEQYF. Written as DNA, the CDR3 is TGTGCCAGCAGCCAAAAGCCACCACGGTACGAGCAGTACTTC.

In its sample, this clonotype was seen a few times. The chain links TRBV12-3 or TRBV12-4 to TRBJ2-7; possible D gene TRBD1, 6 bases. The CDR3 runs to 14 residues. V shed 3 bases and J shed 2 bases, with 11 bases lying between them. CDR3 sequence reads: CASSFGQKPYEQYF. As DNA, the CDR3 is TGTGCCAGCAGTTTTGGACAGAAACCCTACGAGCAGTACTTC.

In its sample, this clonotype was seen many times. V gene TRBV5-5 combines with J gene TRBJ1-2; no definite D call. The V and J ends lost 0 bases and 4 bases respectively, with 19 bases between them. CDR3 length equals 17 residues. Per germline, CDR1 SGHKS and CDR2 YYEKEE (reference sequence). CDR3 nucleotides: TGTGCCAGCAGCTTGGAAGGTCGGCAGACCACCATCTATGGCTACACCTTC. Its protein is CASSLEGRQTTIYGYTF.

This clonotype was recorded many times. The V and J genes are TRBV3-1 and TRBJ1-1, with 9 bases aligning to TRBD1. Trimming took 3 bases from V and 3 from J; bases not matched to a gene: 8. The CDR3 extends over 16 amino acids. The germline V gene has CDR1 LGHDT and CDR2 YNNKEL (reference sequence). The CDR3, as DNA: TGTGCCAGCAGCCATTTCTTCGGACAGGGGTACACTGAAGCTTTCTTT. Translation gives CASSHFFGQGYTEAFF.

There are many counts of this clonotype. The CDR3 nucleotides read TGTGCCACCAGTGAATCGGGGCGAGGCACAGATACGCAGTATTTT. Protein sequence: CATSESGRGTDTQYF. The chain joins TRBV24-1 to TRBJ2-3; either TRBD1 or TRBD2 may fit D (5 bases each). Germline-derived CDR1 and CDR2 are KGHDR and SFDVKD. The CDR3 loop spans 15 amino acids. V lost 4 bases and J lost 1, with 11 bases in between.

This chain uses TRBV24-1 with TRBJ2-1; D gene uncertain. V lost 4 bases, J lost 0 bases, and 9 bases lay in between. The CDR3 has 15 residues. Germline CDR1 and CDR2: KGHDR and SFDVKD. CDR3 protein: CATSDSKPSYNEQFF. The CDR3, as DNA: TGTGCCACCAGTGACTCCAAACCCTCCTACAATGAGCAGTTCTTC.

The chain employs TRBV5-1 and TRBJ1-3; D not certain. Germline V gene data show CDR1 as SGHRS and CDR2 as YFSETQ. With 4 bases removed from V and 0 bases from J, the gap between germline ends came to 8 bases. The CDR3 runs to 14 residues. CDR3: CASSGSSSGNTIYF. As DNA, the CDR3 is TGCGCCAGCAGCGGATCGAGCTCTGGAAACACCATATATTTT.

V usage is TRBV6-5 and J usage is TRBJ1-1, with a weak D call TRBD1 (6 bases). The CDR3 is 14 amino acids. Trimming removed 6 bases at V and 1 base at J, with 12 bases between. Per the germline V gene, CDR1 is MNHEY and CDR2 is SVGAGI. Here the CDR3 reads CASSLRDKNTEAFF. In DNA, the CDR3 is TGTGCCAGCAGCCTCCGGGACAAGAACACTGAAGCTTTCTTT.

This clonotype was seen a handful of times. The chain uses TRBV29-1 and TRBJ2-3; 9 positions agree with TRBD2. The CDR3 consists of 16 residues. Germline values: CDR1 SQVTM, CDR2 ANQGSEA. V was pared by 1 base and J by 2 bases, with 7 bases of the junction left unmatched. The CDR3 sequence: CSVEALAGETTDTQYF. CDR3 sequence (DNA): TGCAGCGTTGAAGCCTTAGCGGGAGAGACCACAGATACGCAGTATTTT.

This chain uses TRBV28 with TRBJ2-2; D may match TRBD1 or TRBD2 (5 bases each). This CDR3 comprises 15 residues. Germline CDR1 and CDR2: MDHEN and SYDVKM. The V and J ends lost 6 bases and 7 bases respectively, with 18 bases between them. CDR3 loop: CASRAGTLVGGELFF. The DNA for the CDR3 is TGTGCCAGCAGAGCCGGGACCCTGGTGGGCGGGGAGCTGTTTTTT.

The table lists this clonotype with many counts. The V gene is TRBV5-1, the J gene TRBJ2-2, with TRBD1 identical over 7 bases. Germline loops: CDR1 SGHRS, CDR2 YFSETQ. J gave up 4 bases and V 4 bases, and 7 bases lay outside the gene matches. This CDR3 spans 15 amino acids. The CDR3 loop is CASSPRTGPTGELFF. The CDR3 nucleotides read TGCGCCAGCAGCCCAAGGACAGGACCCACCGGGGAGCTGTTTTTT. The complete variable domain, with remaining parts taken from reference TRBV5-1 and TRBJ2-2, reads KAGVTQTPRYLIKTRGQQVTLSCSPISGHRSVSWYQQTPGQGLQFLFEYFSETQRNKGNFPGRFSGRQFSNSRSEMNVSTLELGDSALYLCASSPRTGPTGELFFGEGSRLTVL.